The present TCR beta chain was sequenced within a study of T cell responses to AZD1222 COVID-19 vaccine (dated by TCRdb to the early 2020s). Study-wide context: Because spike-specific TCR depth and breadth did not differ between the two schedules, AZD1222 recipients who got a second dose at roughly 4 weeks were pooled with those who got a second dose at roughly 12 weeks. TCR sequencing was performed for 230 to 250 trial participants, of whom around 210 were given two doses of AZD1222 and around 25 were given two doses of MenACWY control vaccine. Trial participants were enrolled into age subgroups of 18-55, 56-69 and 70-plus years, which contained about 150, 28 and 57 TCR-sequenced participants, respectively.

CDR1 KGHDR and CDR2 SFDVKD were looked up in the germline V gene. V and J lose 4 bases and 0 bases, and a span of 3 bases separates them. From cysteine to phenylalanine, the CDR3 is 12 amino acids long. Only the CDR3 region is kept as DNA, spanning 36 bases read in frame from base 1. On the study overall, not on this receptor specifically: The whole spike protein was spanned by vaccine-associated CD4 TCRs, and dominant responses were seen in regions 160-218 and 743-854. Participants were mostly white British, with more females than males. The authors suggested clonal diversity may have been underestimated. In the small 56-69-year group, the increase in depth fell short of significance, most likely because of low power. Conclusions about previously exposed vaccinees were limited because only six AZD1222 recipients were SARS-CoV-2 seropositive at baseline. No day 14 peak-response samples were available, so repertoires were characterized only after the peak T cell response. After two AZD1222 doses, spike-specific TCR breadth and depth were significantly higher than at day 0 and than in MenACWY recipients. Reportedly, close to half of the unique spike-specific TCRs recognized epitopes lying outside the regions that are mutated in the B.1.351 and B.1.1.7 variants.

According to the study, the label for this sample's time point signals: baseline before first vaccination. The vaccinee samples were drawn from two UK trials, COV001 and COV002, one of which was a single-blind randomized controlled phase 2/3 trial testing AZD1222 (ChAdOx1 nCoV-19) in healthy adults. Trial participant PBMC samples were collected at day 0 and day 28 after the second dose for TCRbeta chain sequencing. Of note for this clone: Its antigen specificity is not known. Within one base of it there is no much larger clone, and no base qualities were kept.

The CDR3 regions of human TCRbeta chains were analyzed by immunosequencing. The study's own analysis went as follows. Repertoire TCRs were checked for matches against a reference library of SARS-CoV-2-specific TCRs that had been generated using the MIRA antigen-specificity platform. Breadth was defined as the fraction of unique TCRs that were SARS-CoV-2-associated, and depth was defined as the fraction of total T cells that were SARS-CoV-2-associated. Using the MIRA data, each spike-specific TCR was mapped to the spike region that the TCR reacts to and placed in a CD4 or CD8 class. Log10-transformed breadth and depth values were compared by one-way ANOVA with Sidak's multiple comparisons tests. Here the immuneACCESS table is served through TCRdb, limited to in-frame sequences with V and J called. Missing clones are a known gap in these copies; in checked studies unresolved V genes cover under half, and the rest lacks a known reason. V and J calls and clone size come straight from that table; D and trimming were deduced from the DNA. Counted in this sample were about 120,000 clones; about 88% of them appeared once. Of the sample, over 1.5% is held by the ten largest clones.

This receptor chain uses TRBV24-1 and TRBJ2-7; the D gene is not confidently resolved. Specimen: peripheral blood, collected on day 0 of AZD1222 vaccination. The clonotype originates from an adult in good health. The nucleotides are TGTGCCACCAGTGACAACTCCTACGAGCAGTACTTC. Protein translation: CATSDNSYEQYF.